This T cell receptor beta chain was profiled in a study of CD8 T cells in Susac syndrome. RNA totalling about 0.45 to 1 ug underwent reverse transcription with random hexamers. The TCR beta CDR3 was amplified by immunoSEQ multiplex PCR across 54 Vbeta, 13 Jbeta. TCRdb ran MiXCR on the immunoSEQ multiplex PCR reads and lists one entry per CDR3 protein. The repertoire includes about 52,000 distinct CDR3 sequences, around 93% of them detected once, and roughly 0.5% sits in the top ten. The multiple sclerosis controls comprised treatment-naive patients whose relapsing-remitting disease was stable or active. The CDR3 covers 14 residues. Looked up from germline, CDR1 is GTSNPN and CDR2 is SVGIG (reference sequence). V gave up 3 bases and J gave up 0 bases, with 11 bases separating them.

The V call is TRBV30, the J call TRBJ1-1; D is perhaps TRBD1 (6 bases). Sequenced: CD8+ T cells from PBMCs. The origin of this receptor is a human donor with multiple sclerosis. CDR3 DNA sequence: TGTGCCTGGAGCCCCGGACAGTTGAACACTGAAGCTTTCTTT. Residues: CAWSPGQLNTEAFF.